This T cell receptor (beta chain) was obtained from a study of blood T cell repertoires in COVID-19. At the level of the study: Samples taken during acute and convalescent COVID-19 were collected in the United States, Italy and Spain. PBMCs, B-cell-depleted T cells, or T cells were the source of the cDNA or gDNA that made up the material.

Profiling relied on immunoSEQ multiplex PCR, and the TCRdb table lists in-frame clones only, not all of them. This table has about 270,000 clones, roughly nine tenths appearing once. The CDR3 runs to 15 residues. Trimming cost V 3 bases and J 7 bases, with 16 bases left between them. Germline assignment: CDR1 ENHRY and CDR2 SYGVKD. The sequence derives from a woman in her thirties with COVID-19, enrolled during active disease. The genes are TRBV10-3 and TRBJ2-1; D remains ambiguous. Sequencing was carried out using peripheral blood. The CDR3 sequence: CAISDSAREVNEQFF. In nucleotides, the CDR3 is TGTGCCATCAGTGATTCGGCCCGAGAGGTGAATGAGCAGTTCTTC.